The entry below describes one T cell receptor beta chain. Its specificity is not known. V gave up 4 bases and J gave up 0 bases, with 13 bases separating them. The germline V gene has CDR1 SGHRS and CDR2 YFSETQ. This CDR3 is 15 amino acids long. This entry is derived from a study of cytomegalovirus exposure and HLA in healthy donors. Background on the study: The Caucasian-associated ancestry cluster contained approximately 81% of the 300 to 400 genotyped donors. Findings of the study overall: A missense DCLRE1C variant was associated with V- and J-gene trimming of TCR beta chains in a later analysis, and an independent cohort replicated the association.

It was with 60 Vbeta and 13 Jbeta primers that the PCR ran. Sequenced by immunoSEQ multiplex PCR; TCRdb stores in-frame clones only, minus some. The sample includes roughly 120,000 clones, over 75% of them seen just once. The material sequenced was PBMCs. This receptor was identified in a man aged 30 to 39 in good health and CMV-seronegative. The chain carries TRBV5-1 and TRBJ2-5; D is uncertain. The CDR3 DNA reads TGCGCCAGCAGCACTACGACGGCGTACCAAGAGACCCAGTACTTC. This encodes CASSTTTAYQETQYF.